This T cell receptor beta chain appears in the sequencing data of a study of identical twins. Study observations and caveats: Out-of-frame beta sequences exhibited a weaker degree of excess twin sharing. Fewer insertions characterized abundant cord blood beta clonotypes, whereas memory repertoires showed none. There was an excess of low generation probability in the out-of-frame alpha sequences that twins shared.

The CDR3 is 15 amino acids. CDR1 and CDR2 from the germline V gene are MGHDK and SYGVNS. V lost 8 bases and J lost 6; bases outside the gene matches: 10. One entry per CDR3 protein, called by TCRdb with MiXCR from the 5' RACE reads. The sample lists 1,800,000 or so distinct CDR3 sequences, roughly 35% occurring once. As regards this clonotype: The antigen is undetermined.

The source is a newborn girl in good health. The chain recombines TRBV25-1 with TRBJ2-1, with 10 bases fitting TRBD2. The material sequenced was cord blood. CDR3 DNA sequence: TGTGCCAGCTCTCCTTCAGCGGGGGGGCCCAATGAGCAGTTCTTC. Translation: CASSPSAGGPNEQFF.